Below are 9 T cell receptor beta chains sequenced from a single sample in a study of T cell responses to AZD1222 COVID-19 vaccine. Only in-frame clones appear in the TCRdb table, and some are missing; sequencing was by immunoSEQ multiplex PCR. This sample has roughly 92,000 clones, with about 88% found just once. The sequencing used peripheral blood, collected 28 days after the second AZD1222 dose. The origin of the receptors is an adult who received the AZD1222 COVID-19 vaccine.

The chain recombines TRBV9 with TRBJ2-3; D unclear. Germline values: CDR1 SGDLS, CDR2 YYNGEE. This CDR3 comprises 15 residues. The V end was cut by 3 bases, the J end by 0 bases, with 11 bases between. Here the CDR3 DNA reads TGTGCCAGCAGCGCCTCGACAACTAGCACAGATACGCAGTATTTT. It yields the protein CASSASTTSTDTQYF.

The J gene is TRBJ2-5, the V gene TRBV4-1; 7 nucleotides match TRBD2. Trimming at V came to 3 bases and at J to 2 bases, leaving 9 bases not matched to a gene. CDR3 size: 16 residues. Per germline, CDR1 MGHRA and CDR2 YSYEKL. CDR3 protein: CASSQGGLAAQETQYF. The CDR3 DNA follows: TGCGCCAGCAGCCAGGGTGGGCTAGCGGCTCAAGAGACCCAGTACTTC.

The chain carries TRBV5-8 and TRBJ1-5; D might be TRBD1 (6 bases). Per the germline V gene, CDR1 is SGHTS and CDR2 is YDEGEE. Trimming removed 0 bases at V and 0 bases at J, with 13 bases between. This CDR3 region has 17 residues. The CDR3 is CASSLASGAYSNQPQHF. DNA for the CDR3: TGTGCCAGCAGCTTGGCCTCGGGGGCGTATAGCAATCAGCCCCAGCATTTT.

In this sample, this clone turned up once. The CDR3 protein is CASSLGAVRSYGYTF. In DNA, the CDR3 is TGTGCCAGCAGCTTAGGGGCGGTCAGATCCTATGGCTACACCTTC. This chain uses TRBV7-2 with TRBJ1-2; unclear D gene. Trimming pared 1 base from V and 4 bases from J, leaving 13 bases between. From germline, CDR1 is SGHTA and CDR2 FQGNSA. CDR3 length: 15 amino acids.

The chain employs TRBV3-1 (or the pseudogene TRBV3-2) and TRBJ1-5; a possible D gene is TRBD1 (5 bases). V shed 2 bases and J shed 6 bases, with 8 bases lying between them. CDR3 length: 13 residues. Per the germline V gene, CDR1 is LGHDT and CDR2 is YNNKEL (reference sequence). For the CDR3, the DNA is TGTGCCAGCAGCCAATCAGGGAGTCAGCCCCAGCATTTT. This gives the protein CASSQSGSQPQHF.

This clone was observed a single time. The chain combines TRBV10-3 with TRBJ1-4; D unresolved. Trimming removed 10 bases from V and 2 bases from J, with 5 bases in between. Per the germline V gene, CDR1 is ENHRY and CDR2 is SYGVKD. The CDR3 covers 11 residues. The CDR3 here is CATGTNEKLFF. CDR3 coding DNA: TGTGCCACCGGGACTAATGAAAAACTGTTTTTT.

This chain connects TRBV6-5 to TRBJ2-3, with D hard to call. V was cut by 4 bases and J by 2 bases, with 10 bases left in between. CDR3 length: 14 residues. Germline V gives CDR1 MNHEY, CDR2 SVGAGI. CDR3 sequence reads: CASSLSHSTDTQYF. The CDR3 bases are TGTGCCAGCAGTTTGAGCCACTCCACAGATACGCAGTATTTT.

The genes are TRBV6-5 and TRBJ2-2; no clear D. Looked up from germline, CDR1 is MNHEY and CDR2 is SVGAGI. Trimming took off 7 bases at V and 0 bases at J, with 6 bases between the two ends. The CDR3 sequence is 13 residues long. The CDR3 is CASILTNTGELFF. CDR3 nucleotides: TGTGCCAGCATTTTAACGAACACCGGGGAGCTGTTTTTT.

In nucleotides, the CDR3 is TGTGCCAGCAGCCTTAGCGGATCCGAGACCCAGTACTTC. This encodes CASSLSGSETQYF. The chain recombines TRBV3-1 (or the pseudogene TRBV3-2) with TRBJ2-5; TRBD2 is a possible D gene (6 bases). Germline V gene data show CDR1 as LGHDT and CDR2 as YNNKEL (reference sequence). CDR3 length: 13 residues. The V and J ends lost 4 bases and 5 bases respectively, with 11 bases between them.